This TCR beta chain was identified during a study of T cell responses to AZD1222 COVID-19 vaccine. The CDR3 runs 12 residues. With 4 bases removed from V and 6 bases from J, the gap between germline ends came to 10 bases. The germline V gene has CDR1 KGHSH and CDR2 LQKENI. Study-wide results and limits: Most donors were white British and more were female, and clonal diversity was possibly underestimated. Reportedly, close to half of spike-specific TCRs are directed against unmutated variant regions. Spike-wide coverage was observed for vaccine-associated CD4 TCRs, with dominant responses at 160-218 and 743-854. Recipients of two AZD1222 doses showed rising Spike-specific TCR breadth and depth.

Only in-frame clones appear in the TCRdb table, and some are missing; sequencing was by immunoSEQ multiplex PCR. The sample comprises 200,000 to 250,000 clones, less than 95% of which are singletons, and approximately 1.5% rests with the top ten. Remarks on this clone: Its antigen is currently unknown.

The TCR sequence derives from an adult who received the MenACWY meningococcal vaccine as a control. The sample here was peripheral blood, taken 28 days after the second dose of the MenACWY control vaccine. The rearrangement joins TRBV18 to TRBJ2-7; D might be TRBD2 (6 bases). The chain's CDR3 is CASSLKEGEQYF. The CDR3 nucleotides read TGTGCCAGCTCACTGAAGGAGGGCGAGCAGTACTTC.